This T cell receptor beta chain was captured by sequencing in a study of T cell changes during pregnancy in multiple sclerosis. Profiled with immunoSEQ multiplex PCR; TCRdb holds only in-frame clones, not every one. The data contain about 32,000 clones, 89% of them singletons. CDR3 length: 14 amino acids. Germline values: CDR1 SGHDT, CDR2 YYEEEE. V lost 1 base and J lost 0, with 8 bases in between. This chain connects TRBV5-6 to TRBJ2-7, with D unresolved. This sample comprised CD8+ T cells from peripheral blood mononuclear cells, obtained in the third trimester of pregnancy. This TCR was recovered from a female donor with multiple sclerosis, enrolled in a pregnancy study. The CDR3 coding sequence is TGTGCCAGCAGCTTGTTTGTGAGCTCCTACGAGCAGTACTTC. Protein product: CASSLFVSSYEQYF.